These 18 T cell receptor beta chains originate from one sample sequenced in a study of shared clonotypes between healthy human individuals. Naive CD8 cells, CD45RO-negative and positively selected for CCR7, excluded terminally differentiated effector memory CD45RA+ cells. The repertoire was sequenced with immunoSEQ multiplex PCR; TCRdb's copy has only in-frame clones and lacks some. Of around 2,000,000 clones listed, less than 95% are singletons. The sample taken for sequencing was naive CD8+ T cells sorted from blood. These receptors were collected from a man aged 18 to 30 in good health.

Here the CDR3 DNA reads TGTGCCAGCAGCGTAGCTTTGACAGGGGCGGGTGGCTACACCTTC. This gives the protein CASSVALTGAGGYTF. The chain joins TRBV9 to TRBJ1-2; 8 positions match TRBD1. Germline V lookup: CDR1 SGDLS, CDR2 YYNGEE. Losses at the gene ends were 0 bases for V and 7 bases for J; bases not matched to a gene: 8. The CDR3 sequence is 15 residues long.

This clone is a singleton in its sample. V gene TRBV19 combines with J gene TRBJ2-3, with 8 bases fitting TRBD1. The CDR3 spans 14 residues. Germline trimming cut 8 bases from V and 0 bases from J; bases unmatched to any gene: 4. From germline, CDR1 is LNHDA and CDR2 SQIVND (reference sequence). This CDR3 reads CASRDRISTDTQYF. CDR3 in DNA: TGTGCCAGTCGGGACAGGATAAGCACAGATACGCAGTATTTT. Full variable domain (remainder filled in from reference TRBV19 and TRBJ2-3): DGGITQSPKYLFRKEGQNVTLSCEQNLNHDAMYWYRQDPGQGLRLIYYSQIVNDFQKGDIAEGYSVSREKKESFPLTVTSAQKNPTAFYLCASRDRISTDTQYFGPGTRLTVL.

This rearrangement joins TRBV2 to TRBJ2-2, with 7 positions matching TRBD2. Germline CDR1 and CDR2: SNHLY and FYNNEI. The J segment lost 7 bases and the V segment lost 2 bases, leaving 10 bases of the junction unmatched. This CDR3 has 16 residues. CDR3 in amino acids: CASSETWVRGSGELFF. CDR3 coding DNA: TGTGCCAGCAGTGAAACGTGGGTGCGGGGGAGCGGGGAGCTGTTTTTT.

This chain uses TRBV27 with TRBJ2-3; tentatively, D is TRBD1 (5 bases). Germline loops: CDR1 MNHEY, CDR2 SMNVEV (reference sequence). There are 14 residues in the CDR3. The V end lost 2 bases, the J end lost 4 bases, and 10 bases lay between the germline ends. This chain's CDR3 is CASSLIGVPDTQYF. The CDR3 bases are TGTGCCAGCAGTTTAATAGGGGTTCCAGATACGCAGTATTTT.

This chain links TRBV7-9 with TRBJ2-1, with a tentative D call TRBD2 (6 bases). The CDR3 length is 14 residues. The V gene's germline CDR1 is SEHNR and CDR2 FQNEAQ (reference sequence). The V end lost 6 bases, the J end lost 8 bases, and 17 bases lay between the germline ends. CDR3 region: CASSPNAGWDEQFF. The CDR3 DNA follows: TGTGCCAGCAGTCCCAACGCGGGGTGGGATGAGCAGTTCTTC. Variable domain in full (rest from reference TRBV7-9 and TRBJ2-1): DTGVSQNPRHKITKRGQNVTFRCDPISEHNRLYWYRQTLGQGPEFLTYFQNEAQLEKSRLLSDRFSAERPKGSFSTLEIQRTEQGDSAMYLCASSPNAGWDEQFFGPGTRLTVL.

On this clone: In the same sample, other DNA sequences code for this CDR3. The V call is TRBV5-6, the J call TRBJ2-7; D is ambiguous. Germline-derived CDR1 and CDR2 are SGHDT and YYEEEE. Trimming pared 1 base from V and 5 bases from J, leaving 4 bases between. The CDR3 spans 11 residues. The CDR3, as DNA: TGTGCCAGCAGCTTGTCAGACGAGCAGTACTTC. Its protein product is CASSLSDEQYF.

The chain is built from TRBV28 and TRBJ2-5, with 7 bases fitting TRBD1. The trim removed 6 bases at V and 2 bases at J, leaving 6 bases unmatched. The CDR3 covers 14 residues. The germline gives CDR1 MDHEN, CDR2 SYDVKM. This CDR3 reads CASRTGRGQETQYF. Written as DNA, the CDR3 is TGTGCCAGCAGGACAGGGAGAGGACAAGAGACCCAGTACTTC.

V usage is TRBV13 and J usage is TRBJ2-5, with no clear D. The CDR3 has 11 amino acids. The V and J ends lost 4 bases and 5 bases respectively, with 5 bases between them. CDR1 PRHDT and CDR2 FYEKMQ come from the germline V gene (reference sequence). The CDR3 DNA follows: TGTGCCAGCAGCTCAACGGAGACCCAGTACTTC. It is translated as CASSSTETQYF. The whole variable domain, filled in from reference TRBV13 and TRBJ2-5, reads AAGVIQSPRHLIKEKRETATLKCYPIPRHDTVYWYQQGPGQDPQFLISFYEKMQSDKGSIPDRFSAQQFSDYHSELNMSSLELGDSALYFCASSSTETQYFGPGTRLLVL.

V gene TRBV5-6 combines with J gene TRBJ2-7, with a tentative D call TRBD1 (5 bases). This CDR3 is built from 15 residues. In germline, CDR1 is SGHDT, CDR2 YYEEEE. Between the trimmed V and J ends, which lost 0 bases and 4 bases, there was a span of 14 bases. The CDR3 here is CASSLDVGPIYEQYF. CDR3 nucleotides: TGTGCCAGCAGCTTGGACGTGGGGCCCATATACGAGCAGTACTTC.

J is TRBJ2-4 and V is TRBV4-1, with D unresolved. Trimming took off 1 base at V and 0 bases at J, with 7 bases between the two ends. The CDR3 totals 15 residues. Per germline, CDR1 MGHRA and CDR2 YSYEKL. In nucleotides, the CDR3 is TGCGCCAGCAGCCAAGTAGGTTTAGCCAAAAACATTCAGTACTTC. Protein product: CASSQVGLAKNIQYF.

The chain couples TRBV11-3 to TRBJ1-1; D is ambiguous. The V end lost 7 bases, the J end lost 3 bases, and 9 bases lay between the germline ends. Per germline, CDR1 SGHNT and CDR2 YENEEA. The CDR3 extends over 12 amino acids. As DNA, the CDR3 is TGTGCCAGCAACCCTCTGGACACTGAAGCTTTCTTT. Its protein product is CASNPLDTEAFF.

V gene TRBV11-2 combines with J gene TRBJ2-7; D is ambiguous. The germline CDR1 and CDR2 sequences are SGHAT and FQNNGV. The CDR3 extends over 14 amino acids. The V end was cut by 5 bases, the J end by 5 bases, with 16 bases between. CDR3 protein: CASSTQLGLDEQYF. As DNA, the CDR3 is TGTGCCAGCAGCACTCAACTGGGATTGGACGAGCAGTACTTC.

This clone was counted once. CDR3 coding DNA: TGTGCCAGCAGCTCGACTAGCGGGACCGTATACAATGAGCAGTTCTTC. Encoded protein: CASSSTSGTVYNEQFF. This sequence joins TRBV5-6 and TRBJ2-1, with 11 bases identical to TRBD2. CDR1 is SGHDT and CDR2 is YYEEEE in the germline V gene. The V and J ends lost 3 bases and 4 bases, in that order; junction bases with no gene match: 6. The CDR3 runs 16 residues. The complete variable domain, with remaining parts taken from reference TRBV5-6 and TRBJ2-1, reads DAGVTQSPTHLIKTRGQQVTLRCSPKSGHDTVSWYQQALGQGPQFIFQYYEEEERQRGNFPDRFSGHQFPNYSSELNVNALLLGDSALYLCASSSTSGTVYNEQFFGPGTRLTVL.

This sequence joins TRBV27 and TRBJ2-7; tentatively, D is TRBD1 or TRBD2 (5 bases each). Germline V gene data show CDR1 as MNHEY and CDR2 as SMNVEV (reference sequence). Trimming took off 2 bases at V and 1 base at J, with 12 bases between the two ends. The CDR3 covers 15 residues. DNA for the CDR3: TGTGCCAGCAGTTTACGAGGGGTAGGGTCCTACGAGCAGTACTTC. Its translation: CASSLRGVGSYEQYF.

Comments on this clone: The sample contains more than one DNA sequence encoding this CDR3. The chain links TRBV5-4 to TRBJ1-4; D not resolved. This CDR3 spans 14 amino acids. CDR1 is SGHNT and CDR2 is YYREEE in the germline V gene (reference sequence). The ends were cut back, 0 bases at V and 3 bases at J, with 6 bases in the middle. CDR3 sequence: CASSLGRSNEKLFF. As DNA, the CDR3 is TGTGCCAGCAGCTTGGGGCGGTCTAATGAAAAACTGTTTTTT.

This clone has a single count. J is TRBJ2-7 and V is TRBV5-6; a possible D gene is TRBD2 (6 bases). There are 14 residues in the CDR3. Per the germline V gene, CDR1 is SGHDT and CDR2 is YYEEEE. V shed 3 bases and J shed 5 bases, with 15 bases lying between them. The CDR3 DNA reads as TGTGCCAGCAGCTCGGGAGTCCCTGAGGACGAGCAGTACTTC. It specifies CASSSGVPEDEQYF.

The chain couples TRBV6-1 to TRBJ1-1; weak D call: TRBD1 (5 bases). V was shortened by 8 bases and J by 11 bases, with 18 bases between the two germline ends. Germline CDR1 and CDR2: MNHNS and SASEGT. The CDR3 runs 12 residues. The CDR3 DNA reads TGTGCCAGCGTGGGACCGAGCCTTGGTGCTTTCTTT. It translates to CASVGPSLGAFF.

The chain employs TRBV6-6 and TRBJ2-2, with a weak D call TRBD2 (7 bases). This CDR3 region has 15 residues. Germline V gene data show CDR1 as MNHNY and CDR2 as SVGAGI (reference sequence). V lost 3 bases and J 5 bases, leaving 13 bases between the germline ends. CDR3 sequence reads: CASSYVQGGTGELFF. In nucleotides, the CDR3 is TGTGCCAGCAGTTATGTACAGGGAGGGACCGGGGAGCTGTTTTTT.